This TCR beta chain was documented in a study of intratumoral heterogeneity in liver cancer. For the study in its entirety: Across the full roughly 15-patient cohort, most patients were male and the median age was 63 years. To investigate intratumor heterogeneity, the study integrated RNA-seq, DNA sequencing, TCR-seq and SNP array data drawn from multiple regions of hepatocellular carcinoma specimens. The full cohort included some 71 multiregional samples from about 15 HCC patients, consisting of roughly 50 tumoral regions and 20 adjacent nontumoral regions. Here is what the overall study found, with its caveats: TCR sequencing reportedly confirmed RNA-seq-based estimates of regional differences in tumor-infiltrating lymphocyte burden. No significant difference in overall T cell clonality was found between tumor regions within either sequenced patient. In each sequenced patient, tumor region a showed significantly more unique T-cell clonal expansions than tumor region b. Limitations acknowledged by the authors included a relatively low number of patients and under-sampled representation of tumor-infiltrating lymphocytes.

Samples labelled H came from distinct, geographically separated regions of the hepatocellular carcinoma nodule. Every patient had early-stage hepatocellular carcinoma and received no therapy prior to surgical resection. Sampled areas lacked macroscopic evidence of necrosis or hemorrhage. TCR sequencing (ImmunoSeq) was performed on multiple regions from two patients. Each frozen resection tissue sample was taken at least 1 cm away from every other sample. The DNeasy blood and tissue kit was used to extract genomic DNA from bulk tissue. The CDR3, cysteine through phenylalanine, is 14 amino acids long. Solely the CDR3 DNA is kept, with 42 bases framed from the first base. From the germline V gene (reference sequence), CDR1 is SEHNR and CDR2 is FQNEAQ. V gives up 7 bases and J gives up 8 bases, and the segment between their germline ends measures 15 bases. The immunoSEQ assay was used to sequence TCR beta chain CDR3 regions from genomic DNA. Rearranged VDJ segments were amplified with primers that anneal to V and J segments. The study's processing was this. The ImmunoSeq Analyzer software was used to compute clonality and richness metrics. Differentially abundant clones between regions were identified using Fisher's exact test plus a beta-binomial method for added stringency. In its TCRdb copy, this immuneACCESS table keeps in-frame sequences only and misses some clones. Where compared with another copy, unresolved V genes explain less than half of these, and the others have no known cause. V and J calls plus clone size are reproduced from that table; the DNA served to infer D and trimming. A total of approximately 6,600 clones appear in this sample, about 50% of them only once. The top ten hold roughly 13% of the sample.

A word on this clone: The target of this receptor is not known. There are no base qualities to consult, and no much larger clone falls within one base.

Sequencing was performed on tumor tissue, taken before any cancer treatment. The V and J genes are TRBV7-9 and TRBJ1-6; no confident D gene assignment can be made. This TCR was sampled from a man between 65 and 85 years old with hepatocellular carcinoma. Read as DNA, the sequence is TGTGCCAGCACCGGTGCAGCTGGGTATTCACCCCTCCACTTT. This translates into CASTGAAGYSPLHF.